This T cell receptor (beta chain) was observed in a study of control samples from healthy donors and cancer patients. This CDR3 has 14 residues. From germline, CDR1 is MGHRA and CDR2 YSYEKL. With V trimmed by 1 base and J by 4 bases, 2 bases remained unmatched. The repertoire was sequenced with immunoSEQ multiplex PCR; TCRdb's copy has only in-frame clones and lacks some. The repertoire has about 44,000 clones, about 75% of them found once; the top ten carry 17%. The V and J genes are TRBV4-1 and TRBJ2-5, with 8 positions matching TRBD2. This TCR was sampled from a male donor with melanoma. The sequenced sample consisted of formalin-fixed, paraffin-embedded tissue. CDR3 sequence: CASSQGSGGETQYF. Written as DNA, the CDR3 is TGCGCCAGCAGCCAAGGAAGCGGGGGAGAGACCCAGTACTTC.